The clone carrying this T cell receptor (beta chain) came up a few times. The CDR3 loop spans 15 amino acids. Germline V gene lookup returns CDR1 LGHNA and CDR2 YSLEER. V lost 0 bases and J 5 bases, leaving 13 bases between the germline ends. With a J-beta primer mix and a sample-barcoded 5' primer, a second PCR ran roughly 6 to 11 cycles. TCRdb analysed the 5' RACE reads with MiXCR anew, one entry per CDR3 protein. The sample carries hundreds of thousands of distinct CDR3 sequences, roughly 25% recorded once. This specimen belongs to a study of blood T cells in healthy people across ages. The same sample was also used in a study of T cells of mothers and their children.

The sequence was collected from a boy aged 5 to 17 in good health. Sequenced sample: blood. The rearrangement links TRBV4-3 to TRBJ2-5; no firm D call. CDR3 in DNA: TGCGCCAGCAGCCAAGAGTCCAGGCTAGGCGAGACCCAGTACTTC. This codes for CASSQESRLGETQYF.